These 5 T cell receptor beta chains were all obtained from the same sample, sequenced in a study of blood T cell repertoires in COVID-19. Data came from immunoSEQ multiplex PCR; TCRdb stores just in-frame clones and leaves some out. The table shows some 220,000 clones, with about 83% occurring only once. Specimen: peripheral blood. The receptors stem from a woman in her 30s with COVID-19, enrolled during active disease.

The V call is TRBV27, the J call TRBJ2-6; D unclear. Trimming took off 0 bases at V and 2 bases at J, with 11 bases between the two ends. This CDR3 has 17 amino acids. Looked up from germline, CDR1 is MNHEY and CDR2 is SMNVEV (reference sequence). The CDR3 bases are TGTGCCAGCAGTTTATCTTCTATAAACCCTGGGGCCAACGTCCTGACTTTC. Translating gives CASSLSSINPGANVLTF.

This chain's CDR3 is CASSMGGVGTDTQYF. The DNA of the CDR3 is TGTGCCAGTAGTATGGGGGGAGTGGGAACAGATACGCAGTATTTT. The chain is built from TRBV19 and TRBJ2-3; D may be TRBD2 (6 bases). The germline V and J ends were trimmed by 3 bases and 3 bases, with 13 bases remaining between them. Germline V gene data show CDR1 as LNHDA and CDR2 as SQIVND (reference sequence). CDR3 length equals 15 residues.

In its sample, this clone was seen a few times. In nucleotides, the CDR3 is TGTGCCAGCAGCCTACAGGGGCGGGCTGAAGCTTTCTTT. Protein sequence: CASSLQGRAEAFF. The gene calls are TRBV5-4 and TRBJ1-1, with TRBD1 matching 7 bases. CDR3 length: 13 residues. CDR1 is SGHNT and CDR2 is YYREEE in the germline V gene (reference sequence). The junction had 6 bases not matched to a gene; V was cut back by 4 bases and J by 6 bases.

The DNA for the CDR3 is TGTGCCTGGCAACAGGCGGCCCAAGACACCATATATTTT. Its protein product is CAWQQAAQDTIYF. The chain uses TRBV30 and TRBJ1-3; D is perhaps TRBD1 (5 bases). The CDR3 runs 13 residues. Looked up from germline, CDR1 is GTSNPN and CDR2 is SVGIG (reference sequence). Trimming pared 5 bases from V and 8 bases from J, leaving 16 bases between.

The rearrangement joins TRBV27 to TRBJ2-5; a possible D gene is TRBD1 (7 bases). The CDR3 is 14 residues long. Germline V gene data show CDR1 as MNHEY and CDR2 as SMNVEV (reference sequence). V dropped 0 bases and J dropped 5 bases, with 10 bases sitting between them. The CDR3 DNA is TGTGCCAGCAGTTTATCGACAGGGAGGGAGACCCAGTACTTC. Protein sequence: CASSLSTGRETQYF.